In this sample, the clone carrying this T cell receptor beta chain turned up a few times. This table comes from immunoSEQ multiplex PCR, and its TCRdb copy is limited to in-frame clones, with some not included. Among 100,000 or so clones listed, roughly 90% were seen once. The data belong to a study of T cell responses to AZD1222 COVID-19 vaccine. V gave up 3 bases and J gave up 1 base, with 10 bases separating them. The CDR3 runs to 15 residues. Germline V gene sequence: CDR1 MGHRA, CDR2 YSYEKL. The clonotype originates from an adult in good health. The sample in question was peripheral blood, obtained on day 0 of AZD1222 vaccination. The genes are TRBV4-1 and TRBJ2-1, with D possibly matching TRBD2 (5 bases). The CDR3 region has the DNA TGCGCCAGCAGCCACCCGGGGTGGTCCTACAATGAGCAGTTCTTC. Translated: CASSHPGWSYNEQFF.